This T cell receptor (beta chain) originates from a study of Graves' ophthalmopathy and Graves' hyperthyroidism. Study observations and caveats: Built on 13 signatures, a model told ophthalmopathy apart from stable hyperthyroidism with about 88% sensitivity and roughly 80% specificity.

The TCR beta CDR3 regions underwent amplification from RNA transcripts. HTBI-primed first-round RT-PCR preceded second-round multiplex PCR. MiXCR was run by TCRdb on the multiplex PCR reads, yielding one entry per CDR3 protein. Among roughly 400,000 distinct CDR3 sequences, about a sixth were seen once, and the ten largest hold 1.5% to 2%. J gave up 6 bases and V 5 bases, and 7 bases lay outside the gene matches. The CDR3 has 15 amino acids. Germline V gene sequence: CDR1 MNHEY, CDR2 SMNVEV (reference sequence). As for this clonotype: The target antigen is unknown.

Every ophthalmopathy donor presented moderate-to-severe activity, CAS ≥3, NOSPECS ≥4 and duration under 3 months. Excluded were patients with other autoimmune diseases, uncontrolled infections, pregnancy or lactation. The diagnosis combined clinical symptoms, thyroxine, TRAb, thyroid ultrasound and orbital computed tomography scans. The V call is TRBV27, the J call TRBJ1-5; 10 bases line up with TRBD1. The sequence came from a woman aged 18-29 years with Graves' ophthalmopathy. The material sequenced was peripheral blood. In nucleotides, the CDR3 is TGTGCCAGCAGTACCGACAGGGGGCGCGGTCAGCCCCAGCATTTT. It translates to CASSTDRGRGQPQHF.